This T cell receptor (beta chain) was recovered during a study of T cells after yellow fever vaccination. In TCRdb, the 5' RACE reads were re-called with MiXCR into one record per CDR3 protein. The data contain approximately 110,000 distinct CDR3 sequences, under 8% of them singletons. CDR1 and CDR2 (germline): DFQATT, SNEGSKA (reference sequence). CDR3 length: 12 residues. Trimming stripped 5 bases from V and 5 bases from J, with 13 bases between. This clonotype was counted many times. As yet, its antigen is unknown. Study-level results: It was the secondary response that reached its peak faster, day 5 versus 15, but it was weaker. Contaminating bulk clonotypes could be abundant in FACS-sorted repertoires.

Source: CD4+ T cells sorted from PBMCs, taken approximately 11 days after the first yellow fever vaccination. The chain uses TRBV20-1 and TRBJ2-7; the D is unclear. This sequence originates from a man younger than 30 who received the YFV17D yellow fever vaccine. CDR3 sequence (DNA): TGCAGTGCTGCCCTTATGGCCCACGAGCAGTACGTC. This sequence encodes CSAALMAHEQYV.